These T cell receptor beta chains were read from a single sample in a study of T-cell reconstitution after alpha-beta-depleted transplantation in children. TCRdb redid the calling of the PCR reads with MiXCR, one entry per CDR3 protein. The table records about 300,000 distinct CDR3 sequences, 7.5% to 9% of them present only once. Material: peripheral blood, obtained 360 days after TCRalphabeta/CD19-depleted stem cell transplant. These TCRs come from a female patient aged 2 to 10 who had a stem cell transplant for Fanconi anemia, so the T cells may come from the graft donor. Both conserved end residues are trimmed from each CDR3.

>TRBJ2-7|11|TRBV30
AWSRRTEGEQY
>TRBJ2-7|17|TRBV28
ASSLLLGSWTGGFYEQY
>TRBJ2-2|15|TRBV20-1
SARRGTDISNTGELF
>TRBJ2-1|14|TRBV7-6
ASSLVGTSGRDEQF
>TRBJ1-1|12|TRBV20-1
SARDGRGGTEAF
>TRBJ1-1|14|TRBV4-3
ASSQDGTDWDTEAF
>TRBJ2-2|14|TRBV7-9
ASSVREAGPTGELF
>TRBJ2-1|13|TRBV7-3
ASSLSGIRYNEQF
>TRBJ1-5|11|TRBV20-1
SARGWLNQPQH
>TRBJ2-3|15|TRBV7-3
ASSLRAGGYSTDTQY
>TRBJ1-1|17|TRBV6-2/TRBV6-3
ASSYLPGQGASENTEAF
>TRBJ2-7|11|TRBV13
ASSRGQGYEQY
>TRBJ2-1|12|TRBV6-2/TRBV6-3
ASRGESSYNEQF
>TRBJ2-1|14|TRBV11-1
ASSFSGTRAYNEQF
>TRBJ1-5|13|TRBV6-5
ASSYSGRNNQPQH
>TRBJ1-5|11|TRBV5-1
SSLDSSNQPQH
>TRBJ2-6|16|TRBV27
ASSLLGTGQSGANVLT
>TRBJ1-2|13|TRBV7-9
ASSFYLAGDYGYT
>TRBJ2-7|13|TRBV5-1
ASSRWGQGAYEQY
>TRBJ1-1|12|TRBV7-9
ASSLARKGAEAF
>TRBJ2-5|12|TRBV10-3
AISWTGRQETQY
>TRBJ1-2|11|TRBV20-1
SARAYGNYGYT
>TRBJ2-1|10|TRBV10-2
ASSELRNEQF
>TRBJ1-5|12|TRBV6-1
ASSDGGPNQPQH
>TRBJ2-2|12|TRBV25-1
ASSNTLLGGELF
>TRBJ1-5|10|TRBV7-9
ASSPADQPQH
>TRBJ2-1|15|TRBV6-1
ASRALAGKKTYNEQF
>TRBJ2-7|14|TRBV18
ASSPREKGSGYEQY
>TRBJ1-4|13|TRBV4-3
ASSRLTGGSEKLF
>TRBJ2-1|10|TRBV7-8
ASSTNGNEQF
>TRBJ2-3|16|TRBV9
ASSVVGIGQGAADTQY
>TRBJ2-2|12|TRBV2
ATDRGGGTGELF
>TRBJ1-1|8|TRBV20-1
SAGTAEAF
>TRBJ1-6|14|TRBV28
ASSAPGGFYNSPLH
>TRBJ2-3|12|TRBV28
ASSLSGQGRVQY
>TRBJ1-2|13|TRBV5-4
ASSEGDRGVNGYT
>TRBJ1-1|15|TRBV7-8
ASSQYGTGEGFTEAF
>TRBJ2-2|13|TRBV7-3
ASSFWQGGTGELF
>TRBJ2-7|12|TRBV7-2
ASSLMAFWDEQY
>TRBJ2-7|14|TRBV20-1
SARDIGGTSAYEQY
>TRBJ2-7|12|TRBV5-1
ASSLGGLSYEQY
>TRBJ1-1|16|TRBV6-5
ASSSPPGGDIPDTEAF
>TRBJ2-5|11|TRBV29-1
SVETGSQETQY
>TRBJ2-7|12|TRBV7-8
ASSLGTGVSEQY
>TRBJ2-5|12|TRBV7-8
ASSLVNGGETQY
>TRBJ2-2|13|TRBV10-1
ASSDRGLGTGELF
>TRBJ1-2|12|TRBV7-2
ASSSLERGHGYT
>TRBJ2-5|12|TRBV5-1
ASSLVWKEETQY
>TRBJ2-7|12|TRBV27
ASSLADGAYEQY
>TRBJ2-3|9|TRBV2
ACLVTDTQY
>TRBJ2-5|13|TRBV20-1
SATGGSGDQETQY
>TRBJ2-3|12|TRBV6-1
ASRRGSSTDTQY
>TRBJ2-2|11|TRBV20-1
SASVQNTGELF
>TRBJ2-1|13|TRBV19
ASTPGVAPYNEQF
>TRBJ2-3|14|TRBV5-6
ASSPEGDPSMDTQY